A single sample gave rise to the 12 T cell receptor beta chains below, sequenced in a study of beta chain features in type 1 diabetes. Investigators reverse transcribed all isolated RNA, so they sequenced expressed TCRB transcripts. The protocol was immunoSEQ multiplex PCR, while the TCRdb copy is restricted to in-frame clones and leaves out a portion. The sample holds fewer than 350,000 clones; less than 20% are singletons and the top ten take approximately 0.043%. Source material: naive CD4+ T cells from blood. The source is a woman aged 18 to 35 in good health.

This clone has a handful of counts. The chain recombines TRBV9 with TRBJ2-2, with D possibly TRBD1 on 6 matching bases. The CDR3 is made up of 13 amino acids. Germline CDR1 reads SGDLS; CDR2 reads YYNGEE. Trimming removed 4 bases from V and 4 bases from J, with 8 bases in between. For the CDR3, the DNA is TGTGCCAGCAGCCCCAGGGGCACCGGGGAGCTGTTTTTT. It codes for CASSPRGTGELFF.

This clone was observed a few times. The J gene is TRBJ2-5, the V gene TRBV18, with TRBD1 matching over 9 bases. This CDR3 comprises 13 residues. Germline loops: CDR1 KGHSH, CDR2 LQKENI. With V trimmed by 8 bases and J by 2 bases, 3 bases remained unmatched. The CDR3 sequence: CASGDRAQETQYF. DNA of the CDR3: TGTGCCAGCGGGGACAGGGCTCAAGAGACCCAGTACTTC.

V is TRBV5-1 and J is TRBJ2-3; tentative D call: TRBD1 (6 bases). The germline V gene encodes CDR1 SGHRS and CDR2 YFSETQ. This CDR3 spans 14 amino acids. V was shortened by 5 bases and J by 1 base, with 11 bases between the two germline ends. For the CDR3, the DNA is TGCGCCAGCAGTTGGGGGCCAGGCACAGATACGCAGTATTTT. Its translation is CASSWGPGTDTQYF. The variable domain in full, completed from reference TRBV5-1 and TRBJ2-3, reads KAGVTQTPRYLIKTRGQQVTLSCSPISGHRSVSWYQQTPGQGLQFLFEYFSETQRNKGNFPGRFSGRQFSNSRSEMNVSTLELGDSALYLCASSWGPGTDTQYFGPGTRLTVL.

The chain links TRBV30 to TRBJ2-1, with 7 bases identical to TRBD2. Germline V CDR1 and CDR2: GTSNPN, SVGIG (reference sequence). J was trimmed by 5 bases and V by 2 bases; bases with no gene match: 6. This CDR3 is 14 amino acids long. CDR3 sequence (DNA): TGTGCCTGGAGTCGGGACTATCGGGACAATGAGCAGTTCTTC. It yields the protein CAWSRDYRDNEQFF.

V and J are TRBV13 and TRBJ2-7, with 8 bases matching TRBD1. V shed 6 bases, J shed 6 bases, and the junction held 7 bases outside the gene matches. The CDR3 loop spans 13 amino acids. Germline values: CDR1 PRHDT, CDR2 FYEKMQ (reference sequence). The CDR3 region has the DNA TGTGCCAGCAGTTGGACAGGGCGGATCGAGCAGTACTTC. It yields the protein CASSWTGRIEQYF.

The chain has TRBV5-4 and TRBJ1-1; TRBD1 matches at 7 bases. The CDR3 runs 13 residues. Germline V lookup: CDR1 SGHNT, CDR2 YYREEE (reference sequence). The V and J ends lost 6 bases and 5 bases, in that order; junction bases with no gene match: 7. The chain's CDR3 is CASKGARGTEAFF. CDR3 sequence (DNA): TGTGCCAGCAAGGGGGCCCGAGGGACTGAAGCTTTCTTT.

The chain recombines TRBV7-2 with TRBJ2-3, with 9 bases aligning to TRBD2. Looked up from germline, CDR1 is SGHTA and CDR2 is FQGNSA. V gave up 4 bases and J gave up 3 bases; unmatched junction bases: 8. CDR3 length: 16 residues. Here the CDR3 DNA reads TGTGCCAGCAGCTCGCATATGCGGGGGGGTACAGATACGCAGTATTTT. The encoded protein is CASSSHMRGGTDTQYF.

This clone was seen only a few times. The chain couples TRBV7-9 to TRBJ2-1, with 12 bases fitting TRBD2. With 6 bases clipped from V and 12 bases from J, the junction kept 18 bases outside the gene matches. The CDR3 runs to 17 residues. The germline V gene has CDR1 SEHNR and CDR2 FQNEAQ (reference sequence). The CDR3 DNA reads as TGTGCCAGCAGTTTCTACGGTGGGAGACTAGCGGGAGACGGGCAGTTCTTC. It translates to CASSFYGGRLAGDGQFF.

V usage is TRBV5-1 and J usage is TRBJ1-1; no firm D call. V dropped 2 bases and J dropped 2 bases, with 10 bases sitting between them. Germline lookup yields CDR1 SGHRS and CDR2 YFSETQ. The CDR3 extends over 14 amino acids. CDR3 region: CASSLGGKNTEAFF. DNA for the CDR3: TGCGCCAGCAGCTTAGGAGGGAAAAACACTGAAGCTTTCTTT.

The J gene is TRBJ2-7, the V gene TRBV7-2, with 11 positions matching TRBD2. This CDR3 spans 15 amino acids. Germline values: CDR1 SGHTA, CDR2 FQGNSA. Trimming removed 6 bases from V and 2 bases from J; junction bases left unmatched: 6. CDR3 sequence: CASRPPSGRPYEQYF. The CDR3, as DNA: TGTGCCAGCAGACCCCCTAGCGGGAGGCCCTACGAGCAGTACTTC.

This clone was seen a handful of times. V and J are TRBV11-3 and TRBJ2-7; weak D call: TRBD2 (6 bases). The CDR3 consists of 14 residues. With 4 bases removed from V and 1 base from J, the gap between germline ends came to 11 bases. Germline loops: CDR1 SGHNT, CDR2 YENEEA. CDR3 region: CASSWAEGSYEQYF. In DNA, the CDR3 is TGTGCCAGCAGCTGGGCGGAGGGATCCTACGAGCAGTACTTC.

V gene TRBV10-3 combines with J gene TRBJ1-4; possibly TRBD1 for D (6 bases). Trimming took off 4 bases at V and 0 bases at J, with 9 bases between the two ends. The CDR3 contains 15 residues. Germline V gives CDR1 ENHRY, CDR2 SYGVKD. The CDR3 spells CAISATGTTNEKLFF. CDR3 sequence (DNA): TGTGCCATCAGTGCGACAGGAACAACTAATGAAAAACTGTTTTTT.